The 20 T cell receptor beta chains presented below share a single source sample, sequenced in a study of TIL therapy for anti-PD-1-resistant metastatic lung cancer. The time point: pre-treatment sample, taken before nivolumab and TIL therapy. The libraries were made with immunoSEQ v3. Libraries were prepared by immunoSEQ multiplex PCR; TCRdb keeps only in-frame clonotypes and omits some of them. Of fewer than 60,000 clones detected, 70% to 90% appear once; the ten largest clones hold 5%. The sample was blood, taken at baseline. These receptors were obtained from a person aged 25 to 80 with non-small cell lung cancer.

V and J are TRBV7-2 and TRBJ2-3, with a weak D call TRBD2 (6 bases). This CDR3 comprises 17 residues. The V end lost 0 bases, the J end lost 2 bases, and 15 bases lay between the germline ends. Germline CDR1 is SGHTA and CDR2 is FQGNSA. The CDR3 protein is CASSLAGTGDPTDTQYF. The CDR3 DNA follows: TGTGCCAGCAGCTTAGCGGGGACGGGAGACCCCACAGATACGCAGTATTTT.

Here the CDR3 DNA reads TGTGCCTGGAGTGCACGGACCGTCCCGGCCCAGTACTTC. This codes for CAWSARTVPAQYF. The chain links TRBV30 to TRBJ2-5; D gene ambiguous. Trimming left V 1 base short and J 9 bases short, with 15 bases between. CDR1 and CDR2 (germline): GTSNPN, SVGIG (reference sequence). The CDR3 extends over 13 amino acids.

This CDR3 reads CASDGGGSTDTQYF. In DNA form, the CDR3 reads TGTGCCAGCGACGGCGGGGGGAGTACAGATACGCAGTATTTT. V gene TRBV7-2 combines with J gene TRBJ2-3, with 8 nucleotides matching TRBD2. The CDR3 runs 14 residues. The J segment lost 3 bases and the V segment lost 8 bases, leaving 7 bases of the junction unmatched. CDR1 is SGHTA and CDR2 is FQGNSA in the germline V gene.

The genes are TRBV7-8 and TRBJ2-7; 8 bases line up with TRBD2. V was pared by 1 base and J by 7 bases, with 9 bases of the junction left unmatched. The CDR3 runs 15 residues. Germline V gives CDR1 SGHVS, CDR2 FQNEAQ. DNA of the CDR3: TGTGCCAGCAGCTTAGTCAGCGGGGGCAACGTAGAGCAGTACTTC. Protein product: CASSLVSGGNVEQYF.

This chain connects TRBV6-6 to TRBJ2-4; 12 bases fit TRBD1. V lost 0 bases and J lost 12; bases outside the gene matches: 6. Germline CDR1 reads MNHNY; CDR2 reads SVGAGI (reference sequence). The CDR3 is made up of 15 amino acids. CDR3 DNA: TGTGCCAGCAGTTACTCGATGGGACAGGGGGCCTATCAGTACTTC. Its translation is CASSYSMGQGAYQYF.

The gene calls are TRBV7-2 and TRBJ2-7; 9 bases are shared with TRBD1. The CDR3 is 15 residues long. The germline V gene has CDR1 SGHTA and CDR2 FQGNSA. The J segment lost 1 base and the V segment lost 4 bases, leaving 5 bases of the junction unmatched. The CDR3 region is CASSSPGTGSYEQYF. In DNA form, the CDR3 reads TGTGCCAGCAGCTCCCCCGGGACAGGGTCCTACGAGCAGTACTTC.

This clone has more than one count but fewer than ten. The V gene is TRBV18, the J gene TRBJ2-1; no firm D call. Looked up from germline, CDR1 is KGHSH and CDR2 is LQKENI. CDR3 length equals 10 residues. V was trimmed by 2 bases and J by 15 bases, leaving 8 bases between them. The CDR3 is CASSPDGPFF. Here the CDR3 DNA reads TGTGCCAGCTCACCAGATGGGCCGTTCTTC.

In this sample, this clone turned up a few times. This rearrangement joins TRBV6-1 to TRBJ2-1; 15 nucleotides match TRBD2. This CDR3 region has 17 residues. The V gene end was trimmed by 2 bases and the J gene end by 5 bases; junction bases not matched to a gene: 4. Germline V lookup: CDR1 MNHNS, CDR2 SASEGT. Written as DNA, the CDR3 is TGTGCCAGCAGTGAACGACGGACTAGCGGGAGGGACAATGAGCAGTTCTTC. As protein: CASSERRTSGRDNEQFF.

The chain is built from TRBV20-1 and TRBJ1-5; D remains ambiguous. Trimming removed 3 bases at V and 2 bases at J, with 5 bases between. This CDR3 region has 12 residues. Germline CDR1 and CDR2: DFQATT and SNEGSKA (reference sequence). In DNA form, the CDR3 reads TGCAGTGCTAGTTTTGGCAATCAGCCCCAGCATTTT. Its translation: CSASFGNQPQHF.

This clone showed up just a few times. The chain combines TRBV7-9 with TRBJ1-5; D is undetermined. The ends were cut back, 1 base at V and 5 bases at J, with 3 bases in the middle. Per the germline V gene, CDR1 is SEHNR and CDR2 is FQNEAQ (reference sequence). This CDR3 is built from 12 residues. CDR3 loop: CASSLDDQPQHF. DNA of the CDR3: TGTGCCAGCAGCTTAGACGATCAGCCCCAGCATTTT.

V is TRBV19 and J is TRBJ2-6; D ambiguous. This CDR3 has 13 amino acids. The germline gives CDR1 LNHDA, CDR2 SQIVND (reference sequence). V was trimmed by 5 bases and J by 4 bases, leaving 6 bases between them. The CDR3 is CASSAIGANVLTF. The CDR3, as DNA: TGTGCCAGTAGTGCCATCGGGGCCAACGTCCTGACTTTC.

The chain recombines TRBV11-3 with TRBJ2-3, with 7 bases fitting TRBD2. Trimming at V came to 3 bases and at J to 4 bases, leaving 13 bases not matched to a gene. The germline CDR1 and CDR2 sequences are SGHNT and YENEEA. The CDR3 runs 17 residues. DNA for the CDR3: TGTGCCAGCAGCTTCGTTCTAGCGGTGTTCAATTCAGATACGCAGTATTTT. As protein: CASSFVLAVFNSDTQYF. Full variable domain (rest looked up from reference TRBV11-3 and TRBJ2-3): EAGVVQSPRYKIIEKKQPVAFWCNPISGHNTLYWYLQNLGQGPELLIRYENEEAVDDSQLPKDRFSAERLKGVDSTLKIQPAELGDSAVYLCASSFVLAVFNSDTQYFGPGTRLTVL.

CDR3 coding DNA: TGTGCCAGCAGCTCCTACAGGGTAGGCGAGCAGTACTTC. Protein sequence: CASSSYRVGEQYF. The chain is built from TRBV7-2 and TRBJ2-7, with a tentative D call TRBD1 (6 bases). V was pared by 4 bases and J by 6 bases, with 13 bases between. CDR1 is SGHTA, CDR2 FQGNSA, per germline. This CDR3 spans 13 amino acids. Based on the CDR3 plus reference TRBV7-2 and TRBJ2-7, the full variable domain is GAGVSQSPSNKVTEKGKDVELRCDPISGHTALYWYRQSLGQGLEFLIYFQGNSAPDKSGLPSDRFSAERTGGSVSTLTIQRTQQEDSAVYLCASSSYRVGEQYFGPGTRLTVT.

The chain carries TRBV11-2 and TRBJ2-2; D unresolved. Germline loops: CDR1 SGHAT, CDR2 FQNNGV. The CDR3 has 14 residues. V lost 6 bases and J 1 base, leaving 9 bases between the germline ends. The CDR3 here is CASSTVRNTGELFF. The CDR3 DNA is TGTGCCAGCAGTACAGTGAGGAACACCGGGGAGCTGTTTTTT.

This chain links TRBV21-1 with TRBJ2-7; the DNA was not compared with TRBD1, the D call given in the table. TRBV21-1 is termed a pseudogene. The CDR3 sequence is 14 residues long. The CDR3 is CASSKVATAYEQYF. CDR3 nucleotide sequence: TGTGCCAGCAGCAAAGTGGCCACAGCCTACGAGCAGTACTTC.

The chain combines TRBV18 with TRBJ2-1; D unclear. V was clipped by 3 bases and J by 8 bases, with 14 bases between them. CDR1 is KGHSH and CDR2 is LQKENI in the germline V gene. CDR3 length: 14 residues. CDR3 nucleotide sequence: TGTGCCAGCTCACCGGAATTCCTGGCCCATGAGCAGTTCTTC. Translated: CASSPEFLAHEQFF.

The chain uses TRBV11-2 and TRBJ1-1; possible D gene TRBD1, 6 bases. The CDR3 is 13 amino acids. V lost 1 base and J 9 bases, leaving 12 bases between the germline ends. The V gene's germline CDR1 is SGHAT and CDR2 FQNNGV. The CDR3 loop reads CASSLGGGPQAFF. Here the CDR3 DNA reads TGTGCCAGCAGCTTAGGGGGGGGCCCGCAAGCTTTCTTT.

The rearrangement joins TRBV18 to TRBJ1-2; no clear D. Per the germline V gene, CDR1 is KGHSH and CDR2 is LQKENI. This CDR3 is built from 13 residues. Trimming cost V 2 bases and J 4 bases, with 8 bases left between them. Here the CDR3 reads CASSPEDLYGYTF. The CDR3 nucleotides are TGTGCCAGCTCACCAGAGGACCTCTATGGCTACACCTTC. The variable domain in full, with the rest retrieved from reference TRBV18 and TRBJ1-2, is NAGVMQNPRHLVRRRGQEARLRCSPMKGHSHVYWYRQLPEEGLKFMVYLQKENIIDESGMPKERFSAEFPKEGPSILRIQQVVRGDSAAYFCASSPEDLYGYTFGSGTRLTVV.

The chain recombines TRBV30 with TRBJ2-7, with D perhaps TRBD1 (5 bases). CDR1 is GTSNPN and CDR2 is SVGIG in the germline V gene (reference sequence). CDR3 size: 12 residues. V was trimmed by 5 bases and J by 2 bases, leaving 10 bases between them. The CDR3 region has the DNA TGTGCCTGGGACAGCGCGGCCTACGAGCAGTACTTC. Translation gives CAWDSAAYEQYF.

The V call is TRBV24-1, the J call TRBJ2-7; 8 nucleotides match TRBD1. This CDR3 region has 14 residues. Losses at the gene ends were 3 bases for V and 7 bases for J; bases not matched to a gene: 7. CDR1 is KGHDR and CDR2 is SFDVKD in the germline V gene. CDR3 sequence: CATSDIGQGGEQYF. The CDR3 region has the DNA TGTGCCACCAGTGATATTGGACAGGGCGGAGAGCAGTACTTC.